This record covers a single T cell receptor (beta chain). The CDR3 is cut off 3 residues early in the read; its end comes from the germline J gene. V lost 5 bases to trimming and J lost 4 bases, with 13 bases between them. This CDR3 has 14 amino acids. Only in-frame clones appear in the TCRdb table, and some are missing; sequencing was by immunoSEQ multiplex PCR. This repertoire includes around 31,000 clones. The sample originates from a study of T cells in women clearing cervical HPV infection. This sequence originates from a woman between 18 and 69 years old with a cervical HPV16 infection that either progressed to CIN3+ or cleared (not recorded which). The sequenced sample was blood buffy coat. This chain connects TRBV12-3 or TRBV12-4 to TRBJ2-3; no definite D call. The DNA read from the CDR3 is TGTGCCAGCAGTCGACAAGGCCCTCCAGATACG. The encoded protein is CASSRQGPPDT. The whole CDR3 protein is CASSRQGPPDTQYF.